The 6 T cell receptor beta chains presented below share a single source sample, sequenced in a study of OX40 agonist ivuxolimab in advanced cancers. Clones were read by immunoSEQ multiplex PCR, and TCRdb kept only the in-frame ones, dropping some. The sample holds over 70,000 clones, 89% seen once. The sequenced sample was CD4+ or CD8+ T cells sorted from blood, obtained in a trial of the OX40 agonist ivuxolimab. Source of these receptors: an adult with an advanced solid tumor such as melanoma, head and neck, liver or kidney cancer.

For the CDR3, the DNA is TGCGCCAGCAGCGTGCGTCCAGCTAGCGGGGCAAACACCGGGGAGCTGTTTTTT. Its translation is CASSVRPASGANTGELFF. The chain employs TRBV5-1 and TRBJ2-2; 9 nucleotides agree with TRBD2. Germline values: CDR1 SGHRS, CDR2 YFSETQ. The J segment lost 2 bases and the V segment lost 4 bases, leaving 12 bases of the junction unmatched. The CDR3 has 18 amino acids.

This chain connects TRBV7-3 to TRBJ2-1; weak D call: TRBD1 (6 bases). The CDR3 is 14 amino acids. Germline V CDR1 and CDR2: SGHTA, FQGTGA. Trimming shortened V by 5 bases and J by 0 bases, and 8 bases separated the two germline ends. Here the CDR3 DNA reads TGTGCCAGCAGCCAGGACAGCTCCTACAATGAGCAGTTCTTC. Translation: CASSQDSSYNEQFF.

This sequence joins TRBV2 and TRBJ1-1; a weak D match, TRBD1 (5 bases). Germline CDR1 is SNHLY and CDR2 is FYNNEI. This CDR3 contains 14 residues. V lost 4 bases and J lost 1, with 10 bases in between. CDR3 nucleotide sequence: TGTGCCAGCAGTGGGCGGGGCGGGAACACTGAAGCTTTCTTT. Amino acid sequence: CASSGRGGNTEAFF.

The V call is TRBV5-1, the J call TRBJ2-7, with D maybe TRBD2 (6 bases). This CDR3 comprises 14 residues. Trimming took 5 bases from V and 0 from J, leaving 12 bases between them. CDR1 and CDR2 (germline): SGHRS, YFSETQ. CDR3 sequence: CASSERVPSYEQYF. Written as DNA, the CDR3 is TGCGCCAGCAGTGAGCGGGTGCCCTCCTACGAGCAGTACTTC.

J is TRBJ2-4 and V is TRBV4-3, with 7 bases aligning to TRBD1. CDR3 length: 14 residues. CDR1 is LGHNA, CDR2 YSLEER, per germline. J lost 9 bases, V lost 1 base, and 6 bases had no gene match. CDR3 bases: TGCGCCAGCAGCCAAGGACAGGGAGATACCATTCAGTACTTC. Its translation is CASSQGQGDTIQYF.

The chain has TRBV6-1 and TRBJ2-7; tentatively, D is TRBD2 (6 bases). Looked up from germline, CDR1 is MNHNS and CDR2 is SASEGT. The length of the CDR3 is 13 residues. V dropped 4 bases and J dropped 3 bases, with 10 bases sitting between them. CDR3 DNA: TGTGCCAGCAGTGGTAATAGCGGCTACGAGCAGTACTTC. Its translation: CASSGNSGYEQYF.